One and the same sample provided the 14 T cell receptor beta chains below, sequenced in a study of blood T cell repertoires in COVID-19. The protocol was immunoSEQ multiplex PCR, while the TCRdb copy is restricted to in-frame clones and leaves out a portion. The profile shows some 150,000 clones, around 89% of them singletons. Sequencing used peripheral blood. These receptors were taken from a woman between 35 and 50 years old with acute or convalescent COVID-19.

V usage is TRBV28 and J usage is TRBJ2-1, with D possibly TRBD2 on 5 matching bases. The CDR3 is made up of 14 amino acids. Trimming left V 3 bases short and J 4 bases short, with 10 bases between. Per germline, CDR1 MDHEN and CDR2 SYDVKM. The DNA for the CDR3 is TGTGCCAGCAGTTTTTCCCGGGGTTACAATGAGCAGTTCTTC. Amino acids: CASSFSRGYNEQFF.

This clone was observed a single time. V gene TRBV5-1 combines with J gene TRBJ2-7; tentatively, D is TRBD2 (5 bases). Germline assignment: CDR1 SGHRS and CDR2 YFSETQ. V shed 3 bases and J shed 0 bases, with 16 bases lying between them. The CDR3 totals 16 residues. The CDR3 spells CASSSQVRGFSYEQYF. Written as DNA, the CDR3 is TGCGCCAGCAGCTCCCAAGTTCGGGGATTCTCCTACGAGCAGTACTTC.

The chain recombines TRBV5-1 with TRBJ1-4; D is undetermined. V gave up 4 bases and J gave up 5 bases, with 12 bases separating them. The CDR3 totals 14 residues. CDR1 is SGHRS and CDR2 is YFSETQ in the germline V gene. CDR3 coding DNA: TGCGCCAGCAGCCGAAACCGGGAAAATGAAAAACTGTTTTTT. It is translated as CASSRNRENEKLFF.

The V and J genes are TRBV11-3 and TRBJ2-2, with TRBD2 as a possible D gene (6 bases). The CDR3 sequence is 17 residues long. Deletions cut 3 bases from V and 6 bases from J, with 20 bases between. In germline, CDR1 is SGHNT, CDR2 YENEEA. CDR3 in DNA: TGTGCCAGCAGCTTGTGGAGCGACGGGAGCGAGGCCGGGGAGCTGTTTTTT. Translated, it gives CASSLWSDGSEAGELFF.

V is TRBV5-4 and J is TRBJ2-3; D gene ambiguous. Trimming took 1 base from V and 1 from J, leaving 4 bases between them. CDR1 is SGHNT and CDR2 is YYREEE in the germline V gene (reference sequence). CDR3 size: 13 residues. CDR3 coding DNA: TGTGCCAGCAGCTTGCAGGGCACAGATACGCAGTATTTT. Residues: CASSLQGTDTQYF. The whole variable domain, filled in from reference TRBV5-4 and TRBJ2-3, reads ETGVTQSPTHLIKTRGQQVTLRCSSQSGHNTVSWYQQALGQGPQFIFQYYREEENGRGNFPPRFSGLQFPNYSSELNVNALELDDSALYLCASSLQGTDTQYFGPGTRLTVL.

J is TRBJ2-3 and V is TRBV3-1 (or the pseudogene TRBV3-2); weak D call: TRBD2 (5 bases). V was trimmed by 0 bases and J by 8 bases, leaving 15 bases between them. CDR3 length: 15 residues. The germline V gene encodes CDR1 LGHDT and CDR2 YNNKEL (reference sequence). The CDR3 is CASSQDRNVGVTQYF. The CDR3 nucleotides read TGTGCCAGCAGCCAAGATCGGAATGTCGGGGTTACGCAGTATTTT.

This chain joins TRBV10-3 and TRBJ2-7; tentatively, D is TRBD1 (5 bases). Germline V gene lookup returns CDR1 ENHRY and CDR2 SYGVKD. The CDR3 runs 15 residues. Trimming shortened V by 3 bases and J by 3 bases, and 15 bases separated the two germline ends. In DNA form, the CDR3 reads TGTGCCATCAGTGACGTGTCCTCTGGACACTACGAGCAGTACTTC. Protein: CAISDVSSGHYEQYF.

V gene TRBV3-1 (or the pseudogene TRBV3-2) combines with J gene TRBJ1-2; D ambiguous. Germline CDR1 and CDR2: LGHDT and YNNKEL (reference sequence). V lost 0 bases and J 8 bases, leaving 7 bases between the germline ends. The CDR3 is 12 amino acids. The CDR3 DNA sequence: TGTGCCAGCAGCCAAGAATCTGCGGGCTACACCTTC. It specifies CASSQESAGYTF.

Ten or more counts support this clone. The rearrangement uses TRBV19 and TRBJ2-1; 14 nucleotides align to TRBD2. V lost 6 bases to trimming and J lost 8 bases; unmatched junction nucleotides: 6. In germline, CDR1 is LNHDA, CDR2 SQIVND (reference sequence). The CDR3 consists of 15 residues. The CDR3 region is CASRTRLAGGHEQFF. The CDR3 coding sequence is TGTGCCAGTAGAACCCGACTAGCGGGGGGGCATGAGCAGTTCTTC. The entire variable domain, with the rest obtained from reference TRBV19 and TRBJ2-1, is as follows: DGGITQSPKYLFRKEGQNVTLSCEQNLNHDAMYWYRQDPGQGLRLIYYSQIVNDFQKGDIAEGYSVSREKKESFPLTVTSAQKNPTAFYLCASRTRLAGGHEQFFGPGTRLTVL.

The genes are TRBV5-1 and TRBJ1-1; the match to TRBD1 covers 7 bases. Germline CDR1 is SGHRS and CDR2 is YFSETQ. The CDR3 is 14 amino acids. V dropped 4 bases and J dropped 0; count of bases not matched to a gene: 3. The CDR3 region has the DNA TGCGCCAGCAGCCCAGGGGGGCTGAACACTGAAGCTTTCTTT. This codes for CASSPGGLNTEAFF.

The gene calls are TRBV5-1 and TRBJ2-7; perhaps TRBD1 as D (6 bases). V lost 4 bases to trimming and J lost 2 bases, with 13 bases between them. The CDR3 has 14 amino acids. CDR1 is SGHRS, CDR2 YFSETQ, per germline. The CDR3 protein is CASSPQTGPYEQYF. As DNA, the CDR3 is TGCGCCAGCAGCCCCCAGACAGGACCCTACGAGCAGTACTTC.

V usage is TRBV7-9 and J usage is TRBJ2-1, with TRBD2 matching over 9 bases. The length of the CDR3 is 15 residues. Germline V CDR1 and CDR2: SEHNR, FQNEAQ (reference sequence). The ends lost 4 bases at V and 2 bases at J; junction bases unmatched: 3. In DNA form, the CDR3 reads TGTGCCAGCAGCTATAGCGGGAGCCCCTACAATGAGCAGTTCTTC. This encodes CASSYSGSPYNEQFF.

The V call is TRBV10-3, the J call TRBJ2-1, with 8 bases that match TRBD2. Germline V CDR1 and CDR2: ENHRY, SYGVKD. The CDR3 sequence is 15 residues long. Trimming took 6 bases from V and 5 from J; bases not matched to a gene: 9. The CDR3 DNA reads as TGTGCCATCAGCCCACTCATAGCGGGAAACAATGAGCAGTTCTTC. Translation gives CAISPLIAGNNEQFF.

The rearrangement uses TRBV30 and TRBJ1-5, with 12 bases that match TRBD1. Germline loops: CDR1 GTSNPN, CDR2 SVGIG (reference sequence). The CDR3 is made up of 17 amino acids. J gave up 5 bases and V 3 bases, and 11 bases lay outside the gene matches. The CDR3 spells CAWSRWKGTGGYQPQHF. The CDR3 DNA reads TGTGCCTGGAGCCGGTGGAAGGGGACAGGGGGCTATCAGCCCCAGCATTTT.